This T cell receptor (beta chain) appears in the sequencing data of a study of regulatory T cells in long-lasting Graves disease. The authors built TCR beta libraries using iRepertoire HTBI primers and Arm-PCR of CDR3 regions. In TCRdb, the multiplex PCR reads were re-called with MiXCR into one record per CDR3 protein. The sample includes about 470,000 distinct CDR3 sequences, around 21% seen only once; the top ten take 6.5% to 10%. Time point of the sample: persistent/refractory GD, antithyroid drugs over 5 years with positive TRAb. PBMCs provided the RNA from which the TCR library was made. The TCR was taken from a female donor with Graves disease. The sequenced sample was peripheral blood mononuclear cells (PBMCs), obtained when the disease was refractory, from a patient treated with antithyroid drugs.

The CDR3 spells CASSEGSLGPSEQYF. The CDR3, as DNA: TGCGCCAGCAGTGAGGGCTCGCTAGGTCCCTCCGAGCAGTACTTC. V and J are TRBV10-1 and TRBJ2-7; D gene ambiguous. Trimming took off 2 bases at V and 6 bases at J, with 17 bases between the two ends. Germline V CDR1 and CDR2: WNHNN, SYGVQD (reference sequence). The CDR3 is 15 amino acids.